This TCR beta chain appears in the sequencing data of a study of T cells of healthy individuals (dated by TCRdb to 2017 to 2018). This clonotype was recorded at least ten times. No antigen is known for it. Base qualities were left out, and no much larger clone turns up one base away. The cysteine opens and the phenylalanine closes a CDR3 of 17 amino acids. The kept DNA is CDR3 alone, 51 bases in frame from the first base. V has 4 bases trimmed and J has 0 bases trimmed; junction bases matching no gene number 10. CDR1 SGHKS and CDR2 YYEKEE are derived from the germline V gene (reference sequence). Library creation used 5' RACE. Sequencing relied on an Illumina MiSeq. TCRdb's own reprocessing of the public reads used fastp at Q25 and MiXCR and kept productive beta chains. Identical CDR3 protein sequences are pooled into one entry, listed with their most common genes and DNA. Recorded for this sample are around 53,000 distinct CDR3 sequences; about 14% of them occurred a single time. About 16% of the sample is taken by the ten largest.

The chain is assembled from TRBV5-5 and TRBJ2-3; TRBD2 matches 8 bases in the middle. This sequence originates from a human donor in good health. The CDR3 corresponds to CASSLPGLARSTDTQYF. The sequence in DNA is TGTGCCAGCAGCCTACCTGGACTAGCCAGGAGCACAGATACGCAGTATTTT.